These 7 T cell receptor beta chains were all obtained from the same sample, sequenced in a study of cytomegalovirus exposure and HLA in healthy donors. 13 Jbeta primers and 60 Vbeta primers were used for the PCR. The data were produced by immunoSEQ multiplex PCR, yet TCRdb's version contains in-frame clones alone and is incomplete. The sample lists 180,000 or so clones; more than 65% were seen once. Sequencing input: PBMCs. The receptors were gathered from a male donor in good health and CMV-seronegative.

The rearrangement joins TRBV5-4 to TRBJ1-1, with D possibly being TRBD1 (6 bases). CDR3 length: 12 residues. V lost 4 bases to trimming and J lost 5 bases, with 9 bases between them. Germline V gives CDR1 SGHNT, CDR2 YYREEE (reference sequence). The CDR3 DNA is TGTGCCAGCAGCCTACAGGGAACTGAAGCTTTCTTT. Amino acid sequence: CASSLQGTEAFF.

This clone was seen only once. The chain employs TRBV19 and TRBJ2-2; the match to TRBD1 covers 11 bases. With V trimmed by 1 base and J by 5 bases, 6 bases remained unmatched. Per the germline V gene, CDR1 is LNHDA and CDR2 is SQIVND (reference sequence). The CDR3 spans 17 residues. In nucleotides, the CDR3 is TGTGCCAGTAGTATAGGAGCGGACAGGGGGCTGACCGGGGAGCTGTTTTTT. Amino acid sequence: CASSIGADRGLTGELFF.

This chain connects TRBV5-6 to TRBJ2-2; D gene ambiguous. CDR1 and CDR2 from the germline V gene are SGHDT and YYEEEE. CDR3 length equals 16 residues. Trimming removed 0 bases at V and 3 bases at J, with 12 bases between. CDR3 coding DNA: TGTGCCAGCAGCTTGGTGGTCCCGGTGCACACCGGGGAGCTGTTTTTT. This sequence encodes CASSLVVPVHTGELFF.

J is TRBJ2-1 and V is TRBV11-2; 10 nucleotides match TRBD1. CDR3 length equals 15 residues. From germline, CDR1 is SGHAT and CDR2 FQNNGV. J lost 4 bases, V lost 5 bases, and 5 bases had no gene match. The CDR3 DNA reads as TGTGCCAGCAGCGTCGGACAGGGGGGATACAATGAGCAGTTCTTC. It specifies CASSVGQGGYNEQFF.

This rearrangement joins TRBV6-5 to TRBJ1-1; maybe TRBD1 (6 bases). Germline CDR1 MNHEY, CDR2 SVGAGI. This CDR3 has 14 amino acids. V gave up 6 bases and J gave up 3 bases, with 14 bases separating them. The CDR3 reads CASRWTVTHTEAFF. As DNA, the CDR3 is TGTGCCAGCAGGTGGACAGTTACCCACACTGAAGCTTTCTTT.

The chain combines TRBV7-2 with TRBJ2-4, with D tentatively TRBD2 (5 bases). The germline gives CDR1 SGHTA, CDR2 FQGNSA. CDR3 length: 16 amino acids. The V and J ends lost 5 bases and 1 base respectively, with 15 bases between them. The CDR3 DNA is TGTGCCAGCAGCCACGTGGGGTCGGGGGCCAAAAACATTCAGTACTTC. Protein: CASSHVGSGAKNIQYF.

V usage is TRBV7-8 and J usage is TRBJ2-7, with 8 nucleotides matching TRBD1. Per germline, CDR1 SGHVS and CDR2 FQNEAQ. The CDR3 extends over 17 amino acids. Trimming at V came to 2 bases and at J to 9 bases, leaving 18 bases not matched to a gene. Here the CDR3 DNA reads TGTGCCAGCAGCTTAAACGTCGGACAGGGAAATTTCCACTGGCAGTACTTC. Its protein is CASSLNVGQGNFHWQYF.